This paragraph covers one TCR beta chain sequence. Its antigen is still unknown. This sample stems from a study of OX40 agonist ivuxolimab in advanced cancers. As for the study in general: Patients were treated with intravenous ivuxolimab, dosed at 0.01 to 10 mg/kg and infused every 2 weeks. Among those enrolled, mean age was about 63 years (range roughly 23 to 79) and roughly 84% were male.

Trimming removed 2 bases from V and 5 bases from J; junction bases left unmatched: 9. The CDR3 sequence is 16 residues long. CDR1 and CDR2 (germline): SGHRS, YFSETQ. The study's findings and limits: Antigen targets of the expanded peripheral T cells went undetermined.

The table came from immunoSEQ multiplex PCR; TCRdb's copy has only in-frame clones and leaves some out. The sample carries under 70,000 clones, around 86% recorded once. Samples were taken at baseline and on day 1 of cycles 4 and 7. The V gene is TRBV5-1, the J gene TRBJ2-1; 8 bases agree with TRBD2. The TCR sequence derives from an adult with an advanced solid tumor such as melanoma, head and neck, liver or kidney cancer. The sample was CD4+ or CD8+ T cells sorted from blood, taken in a trial of the OX40 agonist ivuxolimab. CDR3 nucleotide sequence: TGCGCCAGCAGCTTTAGCGGGGACCCTAGGAACAATGAGCAGTTCTTC. It yields the protein CASSFSGDPRNNEQFF.